The rows below give T cell receptor beta chains drawn from one sample of a study of blood T cell repertoires in COVID-19. The data were produced by immunoSEQ multiplex PCR, yet TCRdb's version contains in-frame clones alone and is incomplete. The sample contains under 40,000 clones, approximately 93% of which appear only once. The sequencing sample was made of peripheral blood. These receptors came from a male donor with active COVID-19. CDR3s include the opening cysteine and the closing phenylalanine or tryptophan. D genes are given only for firm matches. The size entry is marked missing in some rows and otherwise reads once, few, many or a size class.

d_call clone_size j_call v_call cdr3_nt cdr3_aa
TRBD1 NA TRBJ2-2 TRBV9 TGTGCCAGCAGCGTAGCTGGGGCGGGGACAGGGGGATCAGCGGGGGAGCTGTTTTTT CASSVAGAGTGGSAGELFF
NA few TRBJ1-4 TRBV2 TGTGCCAGCAGTCCAGCGAGTAGATGGGAAAAACTGTTTTTT CASSPASRWEKLFF
NA NA TRBJ1-4 TRBV19 TGTGCCAGTACCCTGACTTTCAGCGGGTATGAAAAACTGTTTTTT CASTLTFSGYEKLFF
NA few TRBJ2-1 TRBV7-3 TGTGCCAGCAGCTTACTAAGATGGGACAAATCAGACAATGAGCAGTTCTTC CASSLLRWDKSDNEQFF
TRBD1 NA TRBJ2-7 TRBV19 TGTGCCAGTAGTCCGGGACAGAACTACGAGCAGTACTTC CASSPGQNYEQYF
TRBD1 NA TRBJ1-4 TRBV19 TGTGCCAGTAGTATCGACAGGGGGATAGGTGAAAAACTGTTTTTT CASSIDRGIGEKLFF
TRBD2 NA TRBJ2-1 TRBV27 TGTGCCAGCAGTTTATCGCGGGGGGCGAATGAGCAGTTCTTC CASSLSRGANEQFF
NA NA TRBJ1-6 TRBV7-3 TGTGCCAGCAGCCCAGATGGGGGGTCACCCCTCCACTTT CASSPDGGSPLHF
NA NA TRBJ1-3 TRBV19 TGTGCCAGTAGGAAGACAGAATCTGGAAACACCATATATTTT CASRKTESGNTIYF
NA NA TRBJ2-1 TRBV7-2 TGTGCCAGCAGCGAGGACTACTACAATGAGCAGTTCTTC CASSEDYYNEQFF
TRBD1 NA TRBJ2-2 TRBV30 TGTGCCTGGAGTGACAGGGGCACCGGGGAGCTGTTTTTT CAWSDRGTGELFF
NA NA TRBJ1-2 TRBV4-1 TGCGCCAGCAGCCAAGAAGGCGGGGGCGGATATGGCTACACCTTC CASSQEGGGGYGYTF
TRBD1 NA TRBJ1-1 TRBV2 TGTGCCAGCAGCGAGGGACAGCCCCCAGCTGAAGCTTTCTTT CASSEGQPPAEAFF
NA NA TRBJ2-5 TRBV14 TGTGCCAGCAGCCAAGATAAGGGACTTCCCGGGGAGACCCAGTACTTC CASSQDKGLPGETQYF
TRBD2 NA TRBJ2-3 TRBV6-5 TGTGCCAGCAGTTACTCGAGTCGGGGGGGCCCAGATACGCAGTATTTT CASSYSSRGGPDTQYF
NA once TRBJ2-3 TRBV7-2 TGTGCCAGCAGCGTAAGAGGAGGTCGGGGTACGCAGTATTTT CASSVRGGRGTQYF
TRBD2 NA TRBJ2-3 TRBV4-1 TGCGCCAGCAGCCACTTAGCGGGGGTTACCACAGATACGCAGTATTTT CASSHLAGVTTDTQYF
TRBD1 NA TRBJ2-2 TRBV7-3 TGTGCCAGCAGCTCCATGGGACAGATCGGGGAGCTGTTTTTT CASSSMGQIGELFF
NA few TRBJ1-2 TRBV19 TGTGCCAGTAGTCCGAGGGGGGGAGCAGAAACTCGTGTCTACACCTTC CASSPRGGAETRVYTF
NA NA TRBJ2-3 TRBV7-3 TGTGCCAGCAGCTTAAATGGAGTGACAGATACGCAGTATTTT CASSLNGVTDTQYF
NA NA TRBJ1-2 TRBV3-1/TRBV3-2 TGTGCCAGCAGCCAAGGCGGGGGTAGGGATGGCTACACCTTC CASSQGGGRDGYTF
NA NA TRBJ2-1 TRBV18 TGTGCCAGCTCACCACCGATCTACGGCAGGGTTAATAGTCTAGGCAATGAGCAGTTCTTC CASSPPIYGRVNSLGNEQFF
NA NA TRBJ1-4 TRBV3-1/TRBV3-2 TGTGCCAGCAGCCCAGCGTGGGGCTCTCAGAACGGAAAACTGTTTTTT CASSPAWGSQNGKLFF
NA NA TRBJ2-1 TRBV7-2 TGTGCCAGCAGCTTAGCGCACAGCAGGGGTTACAATGAGCAGTTCTTC CASSLAHSRGYNEQFF
TRBD1 NA TRBJ1-2 TRBV27 TGTGCCAGCCGACAGGGGAACGGAGGCGGCTACACCTTC CASRQGNGGGYTF
TRBD1 NA TRBJ1-5 TRBV7-6 TGTGCCAGCAGCCAAGGGACAGGGGGGAATCAGCCCCAGCATTTT CASSQGTGGNQPQHF
NA NA TRBJ2-3 TRBV5-1 TGCGCCAGCCGCTCAGGTGTTAGCACAGATACGCAGTATTTT CASRSGVSTDTQYF
NA NA TRBJ2-3 TRBV18 TGTGCCAGCTCACCAAAGGGTCTGGGGGCTAGCACAGATACGCAGTATTTT CASSPKGLGASTDTQYF
TRBD1 NA TRBJ1-1 TRBV9 TGTGCCAGCAGCGGGCACAGGGGGGGGAACACTGAAGCTTTCTTT CASSGHRGGNTEAFF
NA NA TRBJ1-1 TRBV12-2 TGTGCAAGTCGCTTAGTGTACGGGGGAACGAACACAGCTTTCTTT CASRLVYGGTNTAFF
TRBD1 NA TRBJ1-1 TRBV29-1 TGCAGCGTTGGGACAGGGACGAACACTGAAGCTTTCTTT CSVGTGTNTEAFF
TRBD1 once TRBJ2-7 TRBV4-3 TGCGCCAGCAGCCAAGAACCCAGGGGGCGCGCCGAGCAGTACTTC CASSQEPRGRAEQYF
TRBD1 NA TRBJ1-1 TRBV6-2/TRBV6-3 TGTGCCAGCAGTCATGAAACCCCAGGGGGTGTTGAAGCTTTCTTT CASSHETPGGVEAFF
NA NA TRBJ1-1 TRBV4-3 TGCGCCAGCAGCCACTCGTCCGGGTATCGGGGTGAAGCTTTCTTT CASSHSSGYRGEAFF
TRBD1 NA TRBJ1-1 TRBV5-1 TGCGCCAGCACCCAGACAGGGGGCAATGTGGACACTGAAGCTTTCTTT CASTQTGGNVDTEAFF
NA NA TRBJ1-1 TRBV11-3 TGTGCCAGCAGCTGGGGCAGAGACACTGAAGCTTTCTTT CASSWGRDTEAFF
TRBD1 NA TRBJ1-2 TRBV2 TGTGCCAGCAGCCGGGACAGGGGATTGAATGGCTACACCTTC CASSRDRGLNGYTF
TRBD1 NA TRBJ1-6 TRBV11-3 TGTGCCAGCAGCTTACCAGGGGGCGCGAATTCACCCCTCCACTTT CASSLPGGANSPLHF
NA NA TRBJ2-1 TRBV4-3 TGCGCCAGCAGCCAAGATAACGGGGGTCAATCCTACAATGAGCAGTTCTTC CASSQDNGGQSYNEQFF
NA NA TRBJ1-2 TRBV18 TGTGCCAGCTCACCACTCGACAGGATCTATGGCTACACCTTC CASSPLDRIYGYTF
TRBD1 NA TRBJ1-2 TRBV4-2 TGTGCCAGCAGCCAAGAGTGGAGGCAGGGGGTGCGCGGCTACACCTTC CASSQEWRQGVRGYTF
NA once TRBJ2-7 TRBV11-2 TGTGCCAGCAGCTTAGTCTTGGCCTCCTACGAGCAGTACTTC CASSLVLASYEQYF
NA NA TRBJ1-6 TRBV6-1 TGTGCCAGCAGTGAAGCGCGGGGGGAGAGGTCACCCCTCCACTTT CASSEARGERSPLHF
NA few TRBJ1-2 TRBV7-9 TGTGCCAGCAGCCGCGGGGGTAGTGGCTACACCTTC CASSRGGSGYTF
NA NA TRBJ1-5 TRBV4-1 TGCGCCAGCAGCCAAGATGGAGGCAGGGGAGGCAATCAGCCCCAGCATTTT CASSQDGGRGGNQPQHF
TRBD1 NA TRBJ1-1 TRBV19 TGTGCCAGTAGTATGTGGGACAGGGCCGAAGCTTTCTTT CASSMWDRAEAFF
NA NA TRBJ1-5 TRBV5-1 TGCGCCAGCAGCCCCGGGTTCCATAGCAATCAGCCCCAGCATTTT CASSPGFHSNQPQHF